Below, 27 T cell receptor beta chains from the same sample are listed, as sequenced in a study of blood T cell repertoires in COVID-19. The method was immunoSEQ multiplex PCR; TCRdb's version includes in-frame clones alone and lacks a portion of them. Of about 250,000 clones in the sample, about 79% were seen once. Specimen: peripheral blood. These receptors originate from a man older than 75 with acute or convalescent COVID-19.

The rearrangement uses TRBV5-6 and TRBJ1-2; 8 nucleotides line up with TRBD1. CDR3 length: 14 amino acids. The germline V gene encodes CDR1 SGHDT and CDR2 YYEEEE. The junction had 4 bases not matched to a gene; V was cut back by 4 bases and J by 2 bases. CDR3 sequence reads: CASSNGQGNYGYTF. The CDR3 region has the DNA TGTGCCAGCAGCAACGGACAGGGCAACTATGGCTACACCTTC.

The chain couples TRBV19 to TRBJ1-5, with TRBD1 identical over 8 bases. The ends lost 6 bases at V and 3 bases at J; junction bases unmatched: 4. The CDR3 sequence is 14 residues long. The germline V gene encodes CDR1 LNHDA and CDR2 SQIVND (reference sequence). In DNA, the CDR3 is TGTGCCAGTAGGGACAGGGTGATCAATCAGCCCCAGCATTTT. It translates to CASRDRVINQPQHF.

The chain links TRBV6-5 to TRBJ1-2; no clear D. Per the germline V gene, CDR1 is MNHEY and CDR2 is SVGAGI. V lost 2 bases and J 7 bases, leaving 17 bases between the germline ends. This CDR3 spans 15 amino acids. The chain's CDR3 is CASSYGLTRSGGYTF. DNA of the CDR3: TGTGCCAGCAGTTACGGACTGACCCGATCGGGTGGCTACACCTTC.

CDR3 nucleotide sequence: TGTGCCAGCAGCGCGGAAAGGAATCAGCCCCAGCATTTT. This encodes CASSAERNQPQHF. The chain carries TRBV12-3 or TRBV12-4 and TRBJ1-5; D unresolved. The CDR3 runs 13 residues. Trimming removed 6 bases from V and 4 bases from J, with 10 bases in between.

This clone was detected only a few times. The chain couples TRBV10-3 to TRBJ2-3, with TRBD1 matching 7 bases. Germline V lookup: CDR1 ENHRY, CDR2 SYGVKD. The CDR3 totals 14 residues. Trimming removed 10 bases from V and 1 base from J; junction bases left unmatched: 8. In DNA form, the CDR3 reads TGTGCCAGCGAAAGGGACAGCCGCACAGATACGCAGTATTTT. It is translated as CASERDSRTDTQYF.

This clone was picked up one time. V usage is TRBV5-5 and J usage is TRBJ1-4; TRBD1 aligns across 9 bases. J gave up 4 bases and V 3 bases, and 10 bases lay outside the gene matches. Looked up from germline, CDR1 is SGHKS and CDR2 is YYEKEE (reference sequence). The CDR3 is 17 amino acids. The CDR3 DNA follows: TGTGCCAGCAGCTACGCCGGGACAGGGTGGAGTAATGAAAAACTGTTTTTT. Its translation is CASSYAGTGWSNEKLFF. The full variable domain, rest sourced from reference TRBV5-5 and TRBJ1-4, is DAGVTQSPTHLIKTRGQQVTLRCSPISGHKSVSWYQQVLGQGPQFIFQYYEKEERGRGNFPDRFSARQFPNYSSELNVNALLLGDSALYLCASSYAGTGWSNEKLFFGSGTQLSVL.

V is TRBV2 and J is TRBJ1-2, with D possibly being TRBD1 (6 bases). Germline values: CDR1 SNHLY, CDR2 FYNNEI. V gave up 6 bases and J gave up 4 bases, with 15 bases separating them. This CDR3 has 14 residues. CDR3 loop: CASSGRQVFYGYTF. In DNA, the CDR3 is TGTGCCAGCAGCGGTAGACAGGTCTTCTATGGCTACACCTTC.

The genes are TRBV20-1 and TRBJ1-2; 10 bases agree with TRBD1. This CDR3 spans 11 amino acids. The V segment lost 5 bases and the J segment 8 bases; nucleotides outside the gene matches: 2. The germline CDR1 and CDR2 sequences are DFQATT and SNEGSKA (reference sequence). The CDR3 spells CSARQGAGYTF. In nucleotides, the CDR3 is TGCAGTGCTCGACAGGGGGCGGGCTACACCTTC.

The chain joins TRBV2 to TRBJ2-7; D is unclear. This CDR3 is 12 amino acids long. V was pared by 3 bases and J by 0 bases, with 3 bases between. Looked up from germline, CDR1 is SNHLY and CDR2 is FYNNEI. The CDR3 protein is CASSDLSYEQYF. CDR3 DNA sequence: TGTGCCAGCAGTGACCTCTCCTACGAGCAGTACTTC.

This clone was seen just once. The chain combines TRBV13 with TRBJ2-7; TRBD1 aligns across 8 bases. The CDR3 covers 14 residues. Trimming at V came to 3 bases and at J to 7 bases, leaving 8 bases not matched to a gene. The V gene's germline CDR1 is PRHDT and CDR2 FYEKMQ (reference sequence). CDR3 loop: CASSFRQGAGEQYF. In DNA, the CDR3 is TGTGCCAGCAGCTTTCGCCAGGGGGCGGGGGAGCAGTACTTC.

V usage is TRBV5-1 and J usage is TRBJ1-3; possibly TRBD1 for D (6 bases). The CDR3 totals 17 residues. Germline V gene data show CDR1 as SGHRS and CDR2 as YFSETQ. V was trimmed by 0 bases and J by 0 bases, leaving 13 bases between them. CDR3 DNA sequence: TGCGCCAGCAGCTTGGTGGCCAGGGGAGTCTCTGGAAACACCATATATTTT. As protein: CASSLVARGVSGNTIYF.

CDR3 sequence (DNA): TGCGCCAGCAGTGAGTCGCTCCCACTCTCCTACAATGAGCAGTTCTTC. Amino acid sequence: CASSESLPLSYNEQFF. This chain connects TRBV10-1 to TRBJ2-1; no clear D. Germline CDR1 WNHNN, CDR2 SYGVQD (reference sequence). Trimming stripped 0 bases from V and 0 bases from J, with 9 bases between. The CDR3 runs to 16 residues.

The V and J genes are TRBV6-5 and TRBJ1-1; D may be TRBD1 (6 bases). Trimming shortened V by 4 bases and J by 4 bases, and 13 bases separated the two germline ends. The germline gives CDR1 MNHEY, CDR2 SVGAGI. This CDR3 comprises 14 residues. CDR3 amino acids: CASSSPRGGTEAFF. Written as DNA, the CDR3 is TGTGCCAGCAGTTCGCCCAGGGGTGGCACTGAAGCTTTCTTT.

Written as DNA, the CDR3 is TGTGCCAGCAGCTTGGTTGGGACAGGGCCCGGGGAGCTGTTTTTT. As protein: CASSLVGTGPGELFF. The chain uses TRBV5-5 and TRBJ2-2, with 9 bases lining up with TRBD1. With 0 bases clipped from V and 6 bases from J, the junction kept 3 bases outside the gene matches. Germline CDR1 SGHKS, CDR2 YYEKEE (reference sequence). The CDR3 length is 15 residues. Filled out from reference TRBV5-5 and TRBJ2-2, the complete variable domain reads DAGVTQSPTHLIKTRGQQVTLRCSPISGHKSVSWYQQVLGQGPQFIFQYYEKEERGRGNFPDRFSARQFPNYSSELNVNALLLGDSALYLCASSLVGTGPGELFFGEGSRLTVL.

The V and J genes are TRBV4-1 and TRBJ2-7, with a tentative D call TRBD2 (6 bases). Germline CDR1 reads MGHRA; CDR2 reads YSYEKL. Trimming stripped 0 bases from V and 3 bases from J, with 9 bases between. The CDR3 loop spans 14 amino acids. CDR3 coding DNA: TGCGCCAGCAGCCAAGATCAGGGAGGCTACGAGCAGTACTTC. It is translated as CASSQDQGGYEQYF.

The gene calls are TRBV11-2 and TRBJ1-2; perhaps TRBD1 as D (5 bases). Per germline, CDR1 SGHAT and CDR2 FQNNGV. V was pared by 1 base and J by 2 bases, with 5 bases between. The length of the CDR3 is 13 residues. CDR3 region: CASSLAGNYGYTF. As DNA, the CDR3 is TGTGCCAGCAGCTTAGCAGGGAACTATGGCTACACCTTC.

The CDR3, as DNA: TGTGCCAGCAGTGAGGTTCTAATGAACACTGAAGCTTTCTTT. Translation gives CASSEVLMNTEAFF. The chain combines TRBV2 with TRBJ1-1; D unclear. V was clipped by 3 bases and J by 0 bases, with 8 bases between them. Germline V lookup: CDR1 SNHLY, CDR2 FYNNEI. This CDR3 has 14 amino acids.

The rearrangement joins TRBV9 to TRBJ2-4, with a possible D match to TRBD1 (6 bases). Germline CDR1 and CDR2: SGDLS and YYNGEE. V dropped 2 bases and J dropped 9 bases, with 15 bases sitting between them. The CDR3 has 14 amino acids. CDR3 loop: CASSVSTGLGIQYF. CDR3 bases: TGTGCCAGCAGCGTCTCGACAGGCTTGGGCATTCAGTACTTC.

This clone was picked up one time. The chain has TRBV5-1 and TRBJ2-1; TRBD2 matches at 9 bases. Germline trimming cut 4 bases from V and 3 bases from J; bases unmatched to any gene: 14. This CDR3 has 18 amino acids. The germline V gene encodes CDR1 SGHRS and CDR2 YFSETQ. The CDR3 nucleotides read TGCGCCAGCAGCCCAGGAGATAGAGCGGGGGGACTCTACAATGAGCAGTTCTTC. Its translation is CASSPGDRAGGLYNEQFF.

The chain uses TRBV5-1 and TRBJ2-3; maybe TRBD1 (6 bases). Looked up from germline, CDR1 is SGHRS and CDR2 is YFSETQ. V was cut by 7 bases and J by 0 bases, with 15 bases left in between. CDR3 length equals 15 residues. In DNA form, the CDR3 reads TGCGCCAGCGGTAGGACAGCCTCTAGCACAGATACGCAGTATTTT. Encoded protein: CASGRTASSTDTQYF.

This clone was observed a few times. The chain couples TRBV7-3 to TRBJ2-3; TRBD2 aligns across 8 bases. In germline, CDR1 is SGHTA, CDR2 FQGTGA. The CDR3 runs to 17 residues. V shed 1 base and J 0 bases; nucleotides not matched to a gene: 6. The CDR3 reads CASSLSGRSFSTDTQYF. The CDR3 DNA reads TGTGCCAGCAGCTTAAGCGGGAGGAGTTTTAGCACAGATACGCAGTATTTT.

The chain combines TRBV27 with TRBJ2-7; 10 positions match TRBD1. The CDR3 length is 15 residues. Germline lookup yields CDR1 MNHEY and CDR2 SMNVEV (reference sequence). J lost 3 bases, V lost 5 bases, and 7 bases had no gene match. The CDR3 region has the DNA TGTGCCAGCAGTGGATGGACAGGGGGGGACTACGAGCAGTACTTC. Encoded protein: CASSGWTGGDYEQYF.

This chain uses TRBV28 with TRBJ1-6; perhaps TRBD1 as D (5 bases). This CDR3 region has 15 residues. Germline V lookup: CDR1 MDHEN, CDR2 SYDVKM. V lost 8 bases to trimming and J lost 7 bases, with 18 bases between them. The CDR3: CASRPLDRQNSPLHF. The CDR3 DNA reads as TGTGCCAGCCGGCCGCTCGACAGACAAAATTCACCCCTCCACTTT.

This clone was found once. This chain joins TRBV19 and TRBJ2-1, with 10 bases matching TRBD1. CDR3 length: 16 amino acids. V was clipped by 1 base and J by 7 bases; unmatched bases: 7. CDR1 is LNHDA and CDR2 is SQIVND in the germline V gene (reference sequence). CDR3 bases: TGTGCCAGTAGTATAGGTAGGACAGGGGGTAAAAATGAGCAGTTCTTC. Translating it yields CASSIGRTGGKNEQFF.

The CDR3 DNA is TGCAGCGTTGTGATGAGGGGGAATGAAAAACTGTTTTTT. This translates into CSVVMRGNEKLFF. This sequence joins TRBV29-1 and TRBJ1-4; D may be TRBD1 (6 bases). V was clipped by 4 bases and J by 5 bases, with 11 bases between them. The germline V gene encodes CDR1 SQVTM and CDR2 ANQGSEA. This CDR3 spans 13 amino acids.

The CDR3 loop is CASSAGNNSPLHF. The CDR3 DNA is TGTGCCAGCAGTGCAGGGAATAATTCACCCCTCCACTTT. The gene calls are TRBV7-9 and TRBJ1-6; D may be TRBD1 (5 bases). Between the trimmed V and J ends, which lost 6 bases and 5 bases, there was a span of 8 bases. Germline V gene data show CDR1 as SEHNR and CDR2 as FQNEAQ (reference sequence). CDR3 size: 13 residues.

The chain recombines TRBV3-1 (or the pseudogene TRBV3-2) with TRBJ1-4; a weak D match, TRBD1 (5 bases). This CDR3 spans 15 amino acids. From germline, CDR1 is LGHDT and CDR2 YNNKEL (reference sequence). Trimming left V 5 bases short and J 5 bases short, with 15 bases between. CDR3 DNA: TGTGCCAGCAGCTTGGCGGGACCCCCCAATGAAAAACTGTTTTTT. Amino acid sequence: CASSLAGPPNEKLFF.